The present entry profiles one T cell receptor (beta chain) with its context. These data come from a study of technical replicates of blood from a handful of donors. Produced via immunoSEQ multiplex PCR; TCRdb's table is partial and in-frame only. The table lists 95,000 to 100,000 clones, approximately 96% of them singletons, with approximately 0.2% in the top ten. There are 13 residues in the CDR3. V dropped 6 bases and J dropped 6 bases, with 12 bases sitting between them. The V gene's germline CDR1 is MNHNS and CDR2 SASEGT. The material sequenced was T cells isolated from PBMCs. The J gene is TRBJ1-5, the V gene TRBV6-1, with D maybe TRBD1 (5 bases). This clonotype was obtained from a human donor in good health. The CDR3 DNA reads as TGTGCCAGCAGGGGGCCAGTTTCTCAGCCCCAGCATTTT. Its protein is CASRGPVSQPQHF.